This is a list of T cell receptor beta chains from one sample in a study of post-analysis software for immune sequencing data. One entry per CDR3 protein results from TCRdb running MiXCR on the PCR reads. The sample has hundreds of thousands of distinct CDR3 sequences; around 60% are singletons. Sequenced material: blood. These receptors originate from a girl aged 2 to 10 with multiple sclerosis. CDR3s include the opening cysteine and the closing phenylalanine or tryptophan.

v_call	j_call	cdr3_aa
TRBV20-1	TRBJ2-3	CSAPITREKRPRTQYF
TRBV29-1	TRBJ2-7	CSVQGLAGVSYEQYF
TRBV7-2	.	CASSLSVGAETQYF
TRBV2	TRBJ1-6	CASSESRGESPLHF
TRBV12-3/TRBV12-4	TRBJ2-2	CASSSTRLAGELTGELFF
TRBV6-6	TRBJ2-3	CASSLPRGGATDTQYF
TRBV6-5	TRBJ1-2	CASSPTGDRIGVSYTF
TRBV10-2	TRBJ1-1	CASRAPNARGPTEAFF
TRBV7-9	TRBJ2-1	CASSFGQVSNEQFF
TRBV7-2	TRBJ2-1	CASSTEEGPYNEQFF
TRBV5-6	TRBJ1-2	CAGTMYRGTNYGYTF
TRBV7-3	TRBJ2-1	CASSLGPGIHEQFF
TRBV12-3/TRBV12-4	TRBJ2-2	CASSLRQGNTGELFF
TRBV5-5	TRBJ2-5	CASSRAGTMGETQYF
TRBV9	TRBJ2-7	CASSIDTGTGVFYEQYF
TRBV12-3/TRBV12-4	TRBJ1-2	CASSGAGVNYGYTF
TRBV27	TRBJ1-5	CASRARGARADQPQHF
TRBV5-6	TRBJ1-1	CASSVGTGTEAFF
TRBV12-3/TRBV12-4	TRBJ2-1	CASSFYNVPNEQFF
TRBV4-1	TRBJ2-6	CASSQDGTVGANVLTF
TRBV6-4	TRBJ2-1	CASSDTSGGYNEQFF
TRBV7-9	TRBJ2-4	CASSPFGEAKNIQYF
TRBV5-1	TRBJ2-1	CASNAPQSGKRGNEQFF
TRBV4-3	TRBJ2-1	CASSPDSNSYNEQFF
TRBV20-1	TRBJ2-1	CSASKLVGDEQFF
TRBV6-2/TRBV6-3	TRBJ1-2	CVSSYGDSAYGYTF
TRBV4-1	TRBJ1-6	CASSPERRSPLHF
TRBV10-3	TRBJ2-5	CAISDWTEQETQYF
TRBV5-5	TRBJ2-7	CASSLEVRPYEQYF